This T cell receptor (beta chain) emerged from a study of blood T cell repertoires in COVID-19 (dated by TCRdb to the early 2020s). Study-wide context: The collaborator samples originated in the United States, Italy and Spain and spanned the acute and convalescent phases of COVID-19. The prospective study material was composed of cDNA or gDNA derived from T cells, B-cell-depleted T cells, or PBMCs. The dataset comprised deeply sampled blood TCRbeta repertoires from subjects exposed to, actively infected with, or recovered from COVID-19. A freely available public database, intended as a resource for researchers studying the immune response to SARS-CoV-2, is where the repertoires were released. The samples were drawn from the first 160 participants of the ongoing ImmuneRACE study and from some 1,300 subjects provided by 6 global collaborators. Sample metadata almost always included a de-identified subject ID, COVID-19 status, age in years and sex. Where HLA class I and class II types were available, the types were taken from metadata supplied by the sample provider, not from assay-based typing. Broader findings and caveats from the paper: The quantity of clinical and demographic metadata differed by source and by participant and was supplied without curation.

The cysteine opens and the phenylalanine closes a CDR3 of 17 amino acids. CDR3 DNA only is kept here, 51 bases in frame from base 1. V sheds 1 base and J sheds 3 bases, leaving 16 bases between their ends. As encoded in the germline V gene, CDR1 is SGHNT while CDR2 is YENEEA. TCRbeta CDR3 regions were amplified from genomic DNA using the immunoSEQ Assay, a bias-controlled multiplex PCR. The study's processing was this. Within the assay, amplification of reference gene primers was used to estimate how many nucleated cells each sample contained. Sequence reads were collapsed and filtered to measure the absolute abundance of every unique TCRbeta CDR3 rearrangement. Productive Simpson clonality was computed per sample as the square root of Simpson's diversity index over productive rearrangements. TCRdb took over this immuneACCESS table, retaining in-frame rearrangements with V and J assigned. Such tables are incomplete; in checked studies, under half of the missing clones stem from an unresolved V gene, and the remainder is unexplained. V and J calls and clone size are those listed in that table; D and trimming were worked out from the DNA. The sample table holds approximately 110,000 clones, of which around 84% were seen once. The ten largest make up about 3.6% of the sample.

Each collaborating institution followed its own protocols to collect whole blood in K2EDTA tubes. For TCRbeta analysis, collaborator samples were shipped as frozen whole blood, as isolated PBMCs, or as DNA extracted from either sample type. Regarding this clone: The antigen it recognizes is unknown. The record has no base qualities; no much larger clone is one base away.

What was sequenced was peripheral blood. The TCR comes from a man aged 35 to 55 with acute or convalescent COVID-19. Rearrangement joined TRBV11-3 to TRBJ2-1, with a tentative D gene TRBD2 over 5 matching bases. The DNA sequence is TGTGCCAGCAGCTTAGGGGGTCCGGGGATGGACTACAATGAGCAGTTCTTC. It encodes CASSLGGPGMDYNEQFF.